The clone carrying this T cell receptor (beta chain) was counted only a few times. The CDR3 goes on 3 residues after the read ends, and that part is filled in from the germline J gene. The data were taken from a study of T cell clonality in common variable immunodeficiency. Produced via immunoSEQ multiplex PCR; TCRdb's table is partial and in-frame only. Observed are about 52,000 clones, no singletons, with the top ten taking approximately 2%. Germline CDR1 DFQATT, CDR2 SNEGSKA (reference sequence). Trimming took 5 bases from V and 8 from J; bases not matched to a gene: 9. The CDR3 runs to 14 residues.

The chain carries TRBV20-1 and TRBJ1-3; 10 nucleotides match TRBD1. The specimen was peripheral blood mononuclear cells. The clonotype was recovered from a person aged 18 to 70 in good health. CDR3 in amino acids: CSASTGQGKDTIYF. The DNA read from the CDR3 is TGCAGTGCTTCGACGGGACAGGGGAAAGACACC.